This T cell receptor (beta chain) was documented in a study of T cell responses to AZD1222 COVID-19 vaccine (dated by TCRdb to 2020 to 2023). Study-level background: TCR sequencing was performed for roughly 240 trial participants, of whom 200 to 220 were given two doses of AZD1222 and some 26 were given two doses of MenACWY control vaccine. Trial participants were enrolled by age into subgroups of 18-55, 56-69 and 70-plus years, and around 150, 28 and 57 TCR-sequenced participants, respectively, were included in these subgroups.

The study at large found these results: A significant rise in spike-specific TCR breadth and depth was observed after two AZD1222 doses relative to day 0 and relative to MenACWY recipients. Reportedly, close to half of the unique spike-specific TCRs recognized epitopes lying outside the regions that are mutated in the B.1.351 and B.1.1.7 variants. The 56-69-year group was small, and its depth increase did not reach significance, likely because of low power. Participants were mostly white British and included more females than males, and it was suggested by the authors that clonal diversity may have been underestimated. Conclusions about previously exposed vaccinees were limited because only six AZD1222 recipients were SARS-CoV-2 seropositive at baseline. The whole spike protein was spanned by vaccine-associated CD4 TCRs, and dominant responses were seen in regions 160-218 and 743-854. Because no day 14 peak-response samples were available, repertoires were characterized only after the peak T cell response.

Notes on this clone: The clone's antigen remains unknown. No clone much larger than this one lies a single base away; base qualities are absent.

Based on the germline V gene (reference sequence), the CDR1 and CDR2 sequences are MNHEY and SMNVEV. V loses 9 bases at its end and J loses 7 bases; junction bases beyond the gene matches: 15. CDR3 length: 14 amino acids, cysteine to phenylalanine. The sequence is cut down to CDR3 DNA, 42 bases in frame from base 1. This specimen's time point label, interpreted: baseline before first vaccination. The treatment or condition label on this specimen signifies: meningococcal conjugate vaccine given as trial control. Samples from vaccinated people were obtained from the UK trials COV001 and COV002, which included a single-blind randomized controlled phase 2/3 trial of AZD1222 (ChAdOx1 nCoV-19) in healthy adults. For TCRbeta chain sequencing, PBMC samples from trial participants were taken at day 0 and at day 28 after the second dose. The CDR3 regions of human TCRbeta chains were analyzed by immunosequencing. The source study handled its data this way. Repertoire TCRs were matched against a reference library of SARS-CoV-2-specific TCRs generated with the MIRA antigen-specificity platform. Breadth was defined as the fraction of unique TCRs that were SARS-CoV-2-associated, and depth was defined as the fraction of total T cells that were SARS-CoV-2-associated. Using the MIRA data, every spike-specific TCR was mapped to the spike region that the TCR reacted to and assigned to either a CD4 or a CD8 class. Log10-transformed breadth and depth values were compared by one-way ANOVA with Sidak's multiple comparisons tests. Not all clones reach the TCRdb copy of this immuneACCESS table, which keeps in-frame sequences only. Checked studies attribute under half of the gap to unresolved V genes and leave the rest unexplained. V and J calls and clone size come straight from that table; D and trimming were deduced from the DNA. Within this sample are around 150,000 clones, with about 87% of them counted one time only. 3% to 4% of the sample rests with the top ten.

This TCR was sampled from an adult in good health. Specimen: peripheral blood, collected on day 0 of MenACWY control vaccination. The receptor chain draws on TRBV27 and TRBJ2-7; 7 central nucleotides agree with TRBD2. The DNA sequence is TGTGCCAGACCGGGGACTACCTTCGTCTGGGAGCAGTACTTC. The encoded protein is CARPGTTFVWEQYF.